A selection of T cell receptor beta chains follows, all from one sample in a study of Ad26.COV2.S vaccination and SARS-CoV-2 variants. Only in-frame clones appear in the TCRdb table, and some are missing; sequencing was by immunoSEQ multiplex PCR. The repertoire holds approximately 350,000 clones, roughly four fifths seen once, with roughly 7.4% in the top ten. The input for sequencing was peripheral blood, taken in a trial of Ad26.COV2.S vaccine versus placebo. The receptors come from a person between 18 and 65 years old who received the Ad26.COV2.S COVID-19 vaccine or a placebo. The CDR3 runs from the conserved cysteine through the conserved F or W. A D gene is named only where the DNA matches it firmly. Size tells how often a clone was seen (once, few, many) or the class of an expanded clone, and some rows leave it out.

length	J	D	V	size	CDR3	DNA
11	TRBJ2-7	NA	TRBV11-2	NA	CASSLTGRKYF	TGTGCCAGCAGCTTAACGGGACGGAAGTACTTC
15	TRBJ2-3	NA	TRBV12-5	NA	CASGLVGGASDTQYF	TGTGCTAGTGGTTTGGTTGGGGGGGCCTCAGATACGCAGTATTTT
15	TRBJ2-1	TRBD2	TRBV3-1/TRBV3-2	NA	CASSHGGANYNEQFF	TGTGCCAGCAGCCACGGGGGGGCAAACTACAATGAGCAGTTCTTC
13	TRBJ1-6	NA	TRBV7-9	NA	CASSLFYNSPLHF	TGTGCCAGCAGCTTATTCTATAATTCACCCCTCCACTTT
21	TRBJ1-1	TRBD1	TRBV2	NA	CASSETGPLAAGGLLNTEAFF	TGTGCCAGCAGTGAAACGGGCCCCCTCGCGGCAGGGGGCTTATTGAACACTGAAGCTTTCTTT
11	TRBJ1-1	NA	TRBV29-1	NA	CSARGNTEAFF	TGCAGCGCCAGGGGAAACACTGAAGCTTTCTTT
14	TRBJ2-1	TRBD2	TRBV29-1	NA	CSVEALAGGYEQFF	TGCAGCGTTGAGGCACTAGCGGGAGGTTATGAGCAGTTCTTC
15	TRBJ1-4	TRBD1	TRBV9	once	CASSGADRGYEKLFF	TGTGCCAGCAGTGGAGCCGACAGGGGTTATGAAAAACTGTTTTTT
16	TRBJ2-5	TRBD2	TRBV12-5	NA	CASGLGTSGGYETQYF	TGTGCTAGTGGTTTAGGGACTAGCGGGGGGTATGAGACCCAGTACTTC
14	TRBJ2-1	TRBD2	TRBV7-2	NA	CASSRGGGYNEQFF	TGTGCCAGCTCAAGGGGCGGGGGCTACAATGAGCAGTTCTTC
15	TRBJ2-2	NA	TRBV28	NA	CASISSMRLAGELFF	TGTGCCAGCATTTCTTCCATGAGGTTAGCCGGGGAGCTGTTTTTT
14	TRBJ2-2	NA	TRBV6-4	many	CASSDSGEDGELFF	TGTGCCAGCAGTGACTCGGGGGAGGACGGGGAGCTGTTTTTT
13	TRBJ2-3	NA	TRBV2	NA	CASSVGGEDTQYF	TGTGCCAGCAGTGTAGGGGGGGAAGATACGCAGTATTTT
14	TRBJ1-1	NA	TRBV7-2	NA	CASSLHGAMAEAFF	TGTGCCAGCAGCCTCCATGGGGCCATGGCTGAAGCTTTCTTT
15	TRBJ2-7	TRBD1	TRBV7-3	once	CASSLIGTESYEQYF	TGTGCCAGCAGCTTAATTGGGACAGAATCCTACGAGCAGTACTTC
14	TRBJ2-1	NA	TRBV21-1	once	CASSSRGSYNEQFF	TGTGCCAGCAGCTCCAGGGGTTCCTACAATGAGCAGTTCTTC
13	TRBJ1-2	TRBD1	TRBV5-6	NA	CASSSGGAGGYTF	TGTGCCAGCAGCTCAGGGGGCGCAGGTGGCTACACCTTC
12	TRBJ2-2	TRBD1	TRBV2	few	CASSLGQEELFF	TGTGCCAGCAGCCTAGGACAGGAGGAGCTGTTTTTT
16	TRBJ2-3	TRBD1	TRBV5-4	NA	CASSLRRDSFTDTQYF	TGTGCCAGCAGCTTGCGACGGGACAGCTTCACAGATACGCAGTATTTT
15	TRBJ1-1	NA	TRBV5-1	NA	CASSPPRVGNTEAFF	TGCGCCAGCAGCCCCCCACGGGTCGGAAACACTGAAGCTTTCTTT
13	TRBJ2-5	NA	TRBV5-4	once	CASSPSLIETQYF	TGTGCCAGCAGCCCGTCGCTGATTGAGACCCAGTACTTC
14	TRBJ1-4	NA	TRBV30	NA	CAWSVRGMGEKLFF	TGTGCCTGGAGTGTAAGAGGAATGGGGGAAAAACTGTTTTTT
14	TRBJ1-1	TRBD1	TRBV6-5	NA	CASSPDRVSTEAFF	TGTGCCAGCAGTCCGGACAGGGTGAGCACTGAAGCTTTCTTT
13	TRBJ1-5	NA	TRBV2	NA	CAGQGDHNQPQHF	TGTGCCGGGCAGGGAGATCATAATCAGCCCCAGCATTTT